This TCR beta chain was documented in a study of blood T cell repertoires in COVID-19. Background on the study: In each case, the material was cDNA or gDNA derived from T cells, B-cell-depleted T cells, or PBMCs.

This CDR3 contains 13 residues. Germline CDR1 reads SGDLS; CDR2 reads YYNGEE. Trimming stripped 4 bases from V and 6 bases from J, with 14 bases between. TCRdb keeps only in-frame clones here, not all; method: immunoSEQ multiplex PCR. The table shows under 300,000 clones, with around 84% occurring only once. The receptor was isolated from a woman in her forties or fifties who had recovered from COVID-19. The chain links TRBV9 to TRBJ2-7, with D tentatively TRBD1 (5 bases). The sequencing sample was made of PBMCs or T cells enriched from blood (not recorded which). This CDR3 is CASSPLQGSEQYF. Here the CDR3 DNA reads TGTGCCAGCAGCCCCCTTCAGGGAAGCGAGCAGTACTTC.